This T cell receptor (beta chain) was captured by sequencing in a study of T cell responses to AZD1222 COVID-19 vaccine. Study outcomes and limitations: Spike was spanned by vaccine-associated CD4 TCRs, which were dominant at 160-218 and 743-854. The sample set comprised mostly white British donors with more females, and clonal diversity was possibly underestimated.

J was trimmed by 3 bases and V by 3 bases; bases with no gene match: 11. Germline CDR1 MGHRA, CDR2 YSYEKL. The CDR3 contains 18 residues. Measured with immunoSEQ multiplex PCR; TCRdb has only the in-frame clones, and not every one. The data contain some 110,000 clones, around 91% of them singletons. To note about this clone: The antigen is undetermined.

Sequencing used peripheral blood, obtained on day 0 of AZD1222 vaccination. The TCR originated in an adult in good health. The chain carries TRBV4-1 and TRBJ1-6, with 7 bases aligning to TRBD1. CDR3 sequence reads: CASSQVYPGQSYNSPLHF. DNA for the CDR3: TGCGCCAGCAGCCAGGTTTACCCGGGACAGAGCTATAATTCACCCCTCCACTTT.